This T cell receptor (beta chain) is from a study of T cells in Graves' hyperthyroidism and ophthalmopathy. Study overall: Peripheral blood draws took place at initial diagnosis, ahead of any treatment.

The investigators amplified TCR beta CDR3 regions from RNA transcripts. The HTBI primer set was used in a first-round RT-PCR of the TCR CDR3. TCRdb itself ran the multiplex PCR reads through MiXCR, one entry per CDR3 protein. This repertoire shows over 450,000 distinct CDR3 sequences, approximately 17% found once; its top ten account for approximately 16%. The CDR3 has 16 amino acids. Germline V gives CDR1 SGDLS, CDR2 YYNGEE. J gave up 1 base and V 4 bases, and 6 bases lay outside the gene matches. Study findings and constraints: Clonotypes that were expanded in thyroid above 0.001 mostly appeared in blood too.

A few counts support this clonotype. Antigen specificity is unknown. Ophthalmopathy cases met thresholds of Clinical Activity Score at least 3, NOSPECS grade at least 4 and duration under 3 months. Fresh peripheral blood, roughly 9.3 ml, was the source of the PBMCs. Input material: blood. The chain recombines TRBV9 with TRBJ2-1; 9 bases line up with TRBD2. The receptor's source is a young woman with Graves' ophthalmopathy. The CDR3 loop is CASSPSSGISYNEQFF. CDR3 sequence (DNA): TGTGCCAGCAGCCCCTCTAGCGGGATATCCTACAATGAGCAGTTCTTC.